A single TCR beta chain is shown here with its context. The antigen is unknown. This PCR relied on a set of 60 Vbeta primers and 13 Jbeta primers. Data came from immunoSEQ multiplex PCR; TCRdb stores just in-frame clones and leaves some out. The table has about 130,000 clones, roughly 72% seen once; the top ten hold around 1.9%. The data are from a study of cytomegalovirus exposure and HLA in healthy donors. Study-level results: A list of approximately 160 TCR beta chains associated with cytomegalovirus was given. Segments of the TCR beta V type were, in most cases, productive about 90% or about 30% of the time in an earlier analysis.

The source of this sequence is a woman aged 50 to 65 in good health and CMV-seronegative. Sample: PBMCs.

The CDR3, as DNA: TGTGCCAGCAGTTATTCGGGACAGCAGAACACTGAAGCTTTCTTT. Encoded protein: CASSYSGQQNTEAFF. The chain joins TRBV28 to TRBJ1-1; 7 bases are a match to TRBD1. CDR3 length: 15 amino acids. Germline trimming cut 4 bases from V and 1 base from J; bases unmatched to any gene: 6. Germline-derived CDR1 and CDR2 are MDHEN and SYDVKM.